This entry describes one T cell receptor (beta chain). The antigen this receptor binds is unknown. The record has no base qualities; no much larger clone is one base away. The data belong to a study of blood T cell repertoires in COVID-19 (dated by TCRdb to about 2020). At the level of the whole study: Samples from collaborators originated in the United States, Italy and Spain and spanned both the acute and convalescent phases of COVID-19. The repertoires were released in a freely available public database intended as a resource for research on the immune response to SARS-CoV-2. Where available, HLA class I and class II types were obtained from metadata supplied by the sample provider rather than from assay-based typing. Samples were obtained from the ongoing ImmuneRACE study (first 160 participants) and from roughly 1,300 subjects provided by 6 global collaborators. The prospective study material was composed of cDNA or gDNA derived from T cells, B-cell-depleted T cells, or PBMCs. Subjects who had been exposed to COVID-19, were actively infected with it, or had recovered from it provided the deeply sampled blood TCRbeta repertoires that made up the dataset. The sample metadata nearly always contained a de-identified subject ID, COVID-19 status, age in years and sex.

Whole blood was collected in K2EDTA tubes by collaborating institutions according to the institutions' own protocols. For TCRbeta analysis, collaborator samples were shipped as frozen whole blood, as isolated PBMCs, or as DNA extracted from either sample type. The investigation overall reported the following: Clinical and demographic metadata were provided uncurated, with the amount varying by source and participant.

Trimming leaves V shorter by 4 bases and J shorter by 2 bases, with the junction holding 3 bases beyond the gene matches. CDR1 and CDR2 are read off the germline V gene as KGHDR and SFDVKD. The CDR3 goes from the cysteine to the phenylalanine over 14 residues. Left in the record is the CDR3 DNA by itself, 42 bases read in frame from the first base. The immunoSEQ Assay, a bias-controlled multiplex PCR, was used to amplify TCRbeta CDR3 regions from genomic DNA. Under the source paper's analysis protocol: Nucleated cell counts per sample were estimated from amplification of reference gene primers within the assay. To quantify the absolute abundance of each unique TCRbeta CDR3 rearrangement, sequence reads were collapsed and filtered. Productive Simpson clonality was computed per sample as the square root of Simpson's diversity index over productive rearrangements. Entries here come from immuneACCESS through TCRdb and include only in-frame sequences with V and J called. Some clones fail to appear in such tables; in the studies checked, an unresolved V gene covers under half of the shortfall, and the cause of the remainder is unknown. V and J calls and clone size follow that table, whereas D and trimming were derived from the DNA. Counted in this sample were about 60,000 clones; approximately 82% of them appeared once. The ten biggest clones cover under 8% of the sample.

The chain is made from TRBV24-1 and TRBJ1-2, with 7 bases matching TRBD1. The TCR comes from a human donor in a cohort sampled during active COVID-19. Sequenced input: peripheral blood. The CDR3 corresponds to CATSESDRNYGYTF. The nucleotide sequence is TGTGCCACCAGTGAATCGGACAGGAACTATGGCTACACCTTC.